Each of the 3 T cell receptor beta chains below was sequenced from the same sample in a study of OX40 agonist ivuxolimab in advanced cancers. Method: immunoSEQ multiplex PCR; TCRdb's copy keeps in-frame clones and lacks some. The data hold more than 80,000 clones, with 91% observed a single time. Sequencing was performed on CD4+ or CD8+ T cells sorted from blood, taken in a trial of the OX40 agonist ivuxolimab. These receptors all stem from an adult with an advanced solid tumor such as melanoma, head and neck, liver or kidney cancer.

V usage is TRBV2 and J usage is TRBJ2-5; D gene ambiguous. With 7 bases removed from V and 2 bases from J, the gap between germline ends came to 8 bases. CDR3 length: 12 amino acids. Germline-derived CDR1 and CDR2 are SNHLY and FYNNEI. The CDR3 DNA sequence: TGTGCCAGCAATGACGGTCAAGAGACCCAGTACTTC. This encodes CASNDGQETQYF.

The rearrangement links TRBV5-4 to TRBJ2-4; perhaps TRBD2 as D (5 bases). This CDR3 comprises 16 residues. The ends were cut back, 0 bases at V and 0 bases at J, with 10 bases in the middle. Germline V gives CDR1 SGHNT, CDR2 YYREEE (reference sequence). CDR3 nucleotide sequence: TGTGCCAGCAGCTTGGGAGGGAGTGGAGCCAAAAACATTCAGTACTTC. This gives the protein CASSLGGSGAKNIQYF.

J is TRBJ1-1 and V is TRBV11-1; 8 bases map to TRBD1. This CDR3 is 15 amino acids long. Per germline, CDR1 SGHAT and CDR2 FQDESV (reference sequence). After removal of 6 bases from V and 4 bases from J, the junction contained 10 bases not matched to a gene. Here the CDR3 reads CASRRDRGYATEAFF. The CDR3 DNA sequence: TGTGCCAGCAGAAGAGACAGGGGTTATGCCACTGAAGCTTTCTTT.